Described below is a single TCR beta chain sequence and its context. The antigen is unknown. Alongside a J-beta primer mix, a sample-barcoded 5' primer served in a second PCR lasting roughly 7 to 11 cycles. Every cDNA was tagged by a template-switch adaptor with 12 random nucleotides. TCRdb analysed the 5' RACE reads with MiXCR anew, one entry per CDR3 protein. Of 700,000 or so distinct CDR3 sequences listed, about a fifth are singletons. Each donor gave approximately 9.1 milliliters of peripheral blood. This CDR3 region has 16 residues. Germline CDR1 reads SGHTA; CDR2 reads FQGNSA. V was cut by 5 bases and J by 4 bases, with 19 bases left in between. The data are from a study of blood T cells in healthy people across ages. Study results and caveats: Per million T cells, TCR beta diversity dropped about linearly as age rose. There was no known CMV status for donors, so expanded clonotype changes were possibly confounded.

The TCR originated in a man aged 65-85 years in good health. The sample was blood. This chain connects TRBV7-2 to TRBJ2-3; D is perhaps TRBD2 (6 bases). CDR3 in amino acids: CASSAFSGVISDTQYF. CDR3 DNA sequence: TGTGCCAGCAGCGCGTTTAGCGGTGTAATCTCAGATACGCAGTATTTT.